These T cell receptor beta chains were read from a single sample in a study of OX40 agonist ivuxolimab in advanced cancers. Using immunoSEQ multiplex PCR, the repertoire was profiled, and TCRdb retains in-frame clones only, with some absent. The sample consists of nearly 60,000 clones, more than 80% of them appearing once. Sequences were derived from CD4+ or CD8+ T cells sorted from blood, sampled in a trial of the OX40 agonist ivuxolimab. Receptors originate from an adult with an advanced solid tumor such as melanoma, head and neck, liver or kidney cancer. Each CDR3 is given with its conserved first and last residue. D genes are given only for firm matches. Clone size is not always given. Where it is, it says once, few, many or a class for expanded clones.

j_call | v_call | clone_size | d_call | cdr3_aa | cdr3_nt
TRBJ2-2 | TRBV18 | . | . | CASSPLREQGKTNTGELFF | TGTGCCAGCTCACCCCTACGCGAACAGGGAAAGACGAACACCGGGGAGCTGTTTTTT
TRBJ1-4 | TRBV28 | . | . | CASSLWGQGSEKLFF | TGTGCCAGCAGTTTATGGGGGCAGGGGAGTGAAAAACTGTTTTTT
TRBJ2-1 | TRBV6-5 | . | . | CASRIRQGNEQFF | TGTGCCAGCAGAATTCGTCAGGGCAATGAGCAGTTCTTC
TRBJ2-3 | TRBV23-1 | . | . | CADSDTQYF | TGCGCCGACTCAGATACGCAGTATTTT
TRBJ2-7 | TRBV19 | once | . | CASNPDKSSYEQYF | TGTGCCAGTAACCCAGACAAGAGCTCCTACGAGCAGTACTTC
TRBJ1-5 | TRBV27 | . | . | CASSLSRKIREIKKGNQPQHF | TGTGCCAGCAGTTTATCACGAAAGATCCGGGAGATTAAAAAGGGCAATCAGCCCCAGCATTTT
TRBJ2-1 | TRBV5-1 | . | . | CASSFRGRNNEQFF | TGCGCCAGCAGCTTCAGGGGCCGGAACAATGAGCAGTTCTTC
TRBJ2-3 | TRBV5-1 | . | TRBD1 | CASSRLQGGQDTQYF | TGCGCCAGCAGCCGCTTACAGGGGGGCCAAGATACGCAGTATTTT
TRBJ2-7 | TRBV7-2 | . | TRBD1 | CASSLGQSLNEQYF | TGTGCCAGCAGCTTGGGACAGTCCCTGAACGAGCAGTACTTC
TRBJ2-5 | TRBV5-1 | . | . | CASSLVGGEETQYF | TGCGCCAGCAGCTTGGTCGGAGGGGAAGAGACCCAGTACTTC
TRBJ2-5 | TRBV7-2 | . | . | CASSPWGLETQYF | TGTGCCAGCAGCCCCTGGGGCTTGGAGACCCAGTACTTC
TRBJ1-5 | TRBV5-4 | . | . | CASSLEGSNQPQHF | TGTGCCAGCAGCTTGGAAGGGAGCAATCAGCCCCAGCATTTT
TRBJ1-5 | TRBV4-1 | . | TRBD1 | CASSHRGSYQPQHF | TGCGCCAGCAGCCACAGGGGGAGCTATCAGCCCCAGCATTTT
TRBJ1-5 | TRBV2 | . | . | CASSGEGVRNQPQHF | TGTGCCAGCAGTGGGGAGGGTGTTCGGAATCAGCCCCAGCATTTT
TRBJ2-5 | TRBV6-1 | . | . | CASSDRAGGGTQYF | TGTGCCAGCAGTGATCGGGCAGGAGGGGGGACCCAGTACTTC
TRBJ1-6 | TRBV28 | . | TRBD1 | CASSYRGVALHF | TGTGCCAGCAGTTACAGGGGTGTAGCCCTCCACTTT
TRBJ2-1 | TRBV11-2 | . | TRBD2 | CASSRWTSGGPSSYNEQFF | TGTGCCAGCAGCCGATGGACTAGCGGGGGGCCGAGCTCCTACAATGAGCAGTTCTTC
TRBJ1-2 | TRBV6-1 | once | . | CASSRLPGATDGYTF | TGTGCCAGCAGCCGCTTACCCGGGGCGACGGATGGCTACACCTTC
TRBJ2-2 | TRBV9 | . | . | CASMTAQNTGELFF | TGTGCCAGCATGACCGCCCAGAACACCGGGGAGCTGTTTTTT
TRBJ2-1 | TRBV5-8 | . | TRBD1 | CASSLGTGQGIDEQFF | TGTGCCAGCAGCTTGGGTACCGGACAGGGGATCGATGAGCAGTTCTTC
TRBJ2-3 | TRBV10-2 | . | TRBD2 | CASSDGAGGLDTQYF | TGCGCCAGCAGTGATGGAGCGGGGGGGCTGGATACGCAGTATTTT
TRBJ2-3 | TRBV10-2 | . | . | CASSWGAATDTQYF | TGCGCCAGCAGTTGGGGAGCGGCCACAGATACGCAGTATTTT
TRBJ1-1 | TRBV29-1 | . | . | CSVQGGWYTEAFF | TGCAGCGTTCAAGGGGGGTGGTACACTGAAGCTTTCTTT
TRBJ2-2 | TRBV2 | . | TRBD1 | CASSRDRGNTGELFF | TGTGCCAGCAGTAGGGACAGGGGGAACACCGGGGAGCTGTTTTTT
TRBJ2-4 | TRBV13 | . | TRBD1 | CASSPGTGGAKNIQYF | TGTGCCAGCAGCCCGGGGACAGGGGGAGCCAAAAACATTCAGTACTTC
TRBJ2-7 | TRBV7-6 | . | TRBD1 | CASSPRARGYYEQYF | TGTGCCAGCAGCCCCCGGGCCAGGGGGTACTACGAGCAGTACTTC
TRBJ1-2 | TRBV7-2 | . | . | CASSLQGERGYTF | TGTGCCAGCAGCCTCCAGGGAGAGAGGGGCTACACCTTC